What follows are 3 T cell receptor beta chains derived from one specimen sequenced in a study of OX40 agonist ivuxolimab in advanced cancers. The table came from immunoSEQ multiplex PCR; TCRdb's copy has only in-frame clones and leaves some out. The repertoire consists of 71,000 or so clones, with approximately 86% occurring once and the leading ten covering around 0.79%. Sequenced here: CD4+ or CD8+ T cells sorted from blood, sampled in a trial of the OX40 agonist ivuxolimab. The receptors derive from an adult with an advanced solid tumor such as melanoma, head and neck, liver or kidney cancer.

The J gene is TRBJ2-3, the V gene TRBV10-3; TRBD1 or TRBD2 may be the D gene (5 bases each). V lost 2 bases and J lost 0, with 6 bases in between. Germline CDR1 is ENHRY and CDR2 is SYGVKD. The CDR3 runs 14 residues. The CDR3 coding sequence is TGTGCCATCAGTGAGGAGGGGAGCACAGATACGCAGTATTTT. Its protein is CAISEEGSTDTQYF.

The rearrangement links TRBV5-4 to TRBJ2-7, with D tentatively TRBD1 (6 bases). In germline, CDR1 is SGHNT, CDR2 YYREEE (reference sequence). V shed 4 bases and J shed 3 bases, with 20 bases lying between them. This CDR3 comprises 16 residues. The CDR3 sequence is CASSQSSMQGCYEQYF. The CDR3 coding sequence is TGTGCCAGCAGCCAAAGTAGTATGCAGGGGTGCTACGAGCAGTACTTC.

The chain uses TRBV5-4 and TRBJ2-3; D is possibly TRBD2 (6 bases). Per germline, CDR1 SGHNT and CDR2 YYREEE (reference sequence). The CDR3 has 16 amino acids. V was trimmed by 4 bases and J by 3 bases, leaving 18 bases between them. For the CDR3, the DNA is TGTGCCAGCAGCCTCGGATCGGGACTCGCTACAGATACGCAGTATTTT. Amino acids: CASSLGSGLATDTQYF.